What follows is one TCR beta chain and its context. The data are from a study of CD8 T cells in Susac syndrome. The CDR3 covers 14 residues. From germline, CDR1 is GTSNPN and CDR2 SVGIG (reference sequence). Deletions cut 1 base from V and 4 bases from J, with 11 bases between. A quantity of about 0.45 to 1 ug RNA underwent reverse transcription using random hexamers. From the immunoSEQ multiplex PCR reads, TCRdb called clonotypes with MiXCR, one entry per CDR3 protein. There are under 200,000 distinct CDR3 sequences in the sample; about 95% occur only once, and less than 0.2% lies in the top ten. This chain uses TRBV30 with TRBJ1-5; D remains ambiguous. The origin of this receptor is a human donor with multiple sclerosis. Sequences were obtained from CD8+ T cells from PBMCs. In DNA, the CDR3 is TGTGCCTGGAGTGCCGGAGTAATGAATCAGCCCCAGCATTTT. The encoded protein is CAWSAGVMNQPQHF. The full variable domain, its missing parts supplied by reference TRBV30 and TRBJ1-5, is SQTIHQWPATLVQPVGSPLSLECTVEGTSNPNLYWYRQAAGRGLQLLFYSVGIGQISSEVPQNLSASRPQDRQFILSSKKLLLSDSGFYLCAWSAGVMNQPQHFGDGTRLSIL.